The next 13 T cell receptor beta chains were all read from a single sample in a study of blood T cells in healthy people across ages. A J-beta primer mix and a sample-barcoded 5' primer were used in a second PCR of about 7 to 12 cycles. One entry per CDR3 protein, called by TCRdb with MiXCR from the 5' RACE reads. There are 650,000 to 1,000,000 distinct CDR3 sequences in the sample; 35% to 50% occur only once, and 15% to 20% lies in the top ten. What was sequenced was blood. All receptors derive from a man older than 75 in good health.

This clonotype was seen only a few times. The V call is TRBV4-1, the J call TRBJ2-7; D perhaps matches TRBD2 (5 bases). V was cut by 1 base and J by 2 bases, with 9 bases left in between. The CDR3 sequence is 14 residues long. Germline V gene lookup returns CDR1 MGHRA and CDR2 YSYEKL. The CDR3: CASSQGSGTYEQYF. The CDR3 DNA is TGCGCCAGCAGCCAAGGATCGGGGACCTACGAGCAGTACTTC.

The chain has TRBV29-1 and TRBJ1-2; 10 bases map to TRBD1. V lost 6 bases, J lost 9 bases, and 4 bases stayed unmatched. Germline CDR1 SQVTM, CDR2 ANQGSEA. CDR3 length equals 11 residues. The CDR3: CSVGGQGSYTF. The CDR3 DNA is TGCAGCGTCGGGGGACAGGGGAGCTACACCTTC.

This clonotype was counted a few times. The chain couples TRBV5-1 to TRBJ2-1; 9 nucleotides align to TRBD1. The germline gives CDR1 SGHRS, CDR2 YFSETQ. This CDR3 spans 15 amino acids. Trimming at V came to 6 bases and at J to 5 bases, leaving 9 bases not matched to a gene. The CDR3 nucleotides read TGCGCCAGCACGAAACAGGGGGCCGGCCACAATGAGCAGTTCTTC. Translated, it gives CASTKQGAGHNEQFF. Based on the CDR3 plus reference TRBV5-1 and TRBJ2-1, the full variable domain is KAGVTQTPRYLIKTRGQQVTLSCSPISGHRSVSWYQQTPGQGLQFLFEYFSETQRNKGNFPGRFSGRQFSNSRSEMNVSTLELGDSALYLCASTKQGAGHNEQFFGPGTRLTVL.

A few counts support this clonotype. The chain employs TRBV4-2 and TRBJ2-1; 9 nucleotides align to TRBD2. CDR1 and CDR2 from the germline V gene are LGHNA and YNFKEQ. CDR3 length: 16 amino acids. V dropped 0 bases and J dropped 7; count of bases not matched to a gene: 7. The CDR3 region is CASSQDLAGEGNEQFF. In DNA, the CDR3 is TGTGCCAGCAGCCAAGATTTAGCGGGAGAGGGGAATGAGCAGTTCTTC.

V usage is TRBV12-3 or TRBV12-4 and J usage is TRBJ2-3; TRBD1 is a possible D gene (6 bases). Between the trimmed V and J ends, which lost 3 bases and 0 bases, there was a span of 13 bases. The CDR3 has 16 amino acids. CDR3 nucleotides: TGTGCCAGCAGTTTCCCAGGACAGCCTAGCACAGATACGCAGTATTTT. Encoded protein: CASSFPGQPSTDTQYF.

Remarks on this clonotype: The junction does not match germline at one end; this may be a read error. The chain carries TRBV7-2 and TRBJ2-3; D might be TRBD2 (7 bases). CDR3 length: 15 residues. CDR1 is SGHTA, CDR2 FQGNSA, per germline. CDR3 DNA: TGTGCCAGCAGCCTTGTGGCCCGGGGGGCAGAGACGCAGTATTTT. It yields the protein CASSLVARGAETQYF. The whole variable domain, filled in from reference TRBV7-2 and TRBJ2-3, reads GAGVSQSPSNKVTEKGKDVELRCDPISGHTALYWYRQSLGQGLEFLIYFQGNSAPDKSGLPSDRFSAERTGGSVSTLTIQRTQQEDSAVYLCASSLVARGAETQYFGPGTRLTVL.

The genes are TRBV9 and TRBJ2-1; 8 nucleotides align to TRBD1. The CDR3 totals 16 residues. V lost 5 bases and J lost 6; bases outside the gene matches: 13. Germline V gene data show CDR1 as SGDLS and CDR2 as YYNGEE. The chain's CDR3 is CASRKGETGDSNEQFF. CDR3 coding DNA: TGTGCCAGCAGGAAAGGGGAGACAGGGGACTCCAATGAGCAGTTCTTC.

This sequence joins TRBV7-3 and TRBJ1-2, with 9 bases lining up with TRBD1. The CDR3 runs to 15 residues. V lost 5 bases and J lost 5; bases outside the gene matches: 9. Germline V CDR1 and CDR2: SGHTA, FQGTGA. CDR3 sequence (DNA): TGTGCCAGCAGCCCACAGGCCGGGACAGGGTATGGCTACACCTTC. Translating it yields CASSPQAGTGYGYTF.

V and J are TRBV11-3 and TRBJ1-1, with D possibly matching TRBD1 (6 bases). This CDR3 is 14 amino acids long. The V and J ends lost 6 bases and 6 bases respectively, with 17 bases between them. CDR1 is SGHNT and CDR2 is YENEEA in the germline V gene. The CDR3 DNA reads as TGTGCCAGCAGGCCCGAAACAGGGTGGGCTGAAGCTTTCTTT. Translated: CASRPETGWAEAFF.

This clonotype was observed at least ten times. The chain links TRBV27 to TRBJ2-3; D remains unclear. The CDR3 contains 13 residues. V lost 0 bases and J lost 6, with 7 bases in between. Germline CDR1 reads MNHEY; CDR2 reads SMNVEV (reference sequence). The CDR3 sequence is CASSLSFRDTQYF. CDR3 nucleotides: TGTGCCAGCAGTTTATCCTTTCGGGATACGCAGTATTTT.

The chain recombines TRBV6-2 or TRBV6-3 with TRBJ2-5, with TRBD2 matching 7 bases. The J call may be faulty, since TRBJ2-7 better matches the DNA end. The CDR3 extends over 16 amino acids. The V gene's germline CDR1 is MNHEY and CDR2 SVGEGT. The chain's CDR3 is CASSLMGRESNHEQYF. Here the CDR3 DNA reads TGTGCCAGCAGTTTGATGGGGCGGGAGAGCAACCACGAGCAGTACTTC.

This chain uses TRBV10-3 with TRBJ2-4; D unresolved. The J call may be incorrect, as the DNA end agrees better with TRBJ2-5. Germline values: CDR1 ENHRY, CDR2 SYGVKD. This CDR3 comprises 17 residues. The CDR3 sequence is CAISESPSGVRRETQYF. The CDR3 nucleotides are TGTGCCATCAGTGAGTCCCCTTCTGGTGTGCGGCGGGAGACCCAGTACTTC.

This clonotype has just a few counts. The chain links TRBV12-3 or TRBV12-4 to TRBJ2-5, with a weak D call TRBD2 (7 bases). TRBJ2-4 explains the end of the DNA better; the J call may be wrong. There are 13 residues in the CDR3. Here the CDR3 DNA reads TGTGCCAGCAGTTTGAGGGGGGGGAACATTCAGTACTTC. Translated, it gives CASSLRGGNIQYF.